This T cell receptor beta chain was sequenced during a study of T cells in women clearing cervical HPV infection. Study background: Cases were women with histologically confirmed HPV16-related CIN3 or worse, including a couple of invasive cancers. Study-wide results and caveats: TRBV6-7 abundance was lower in cases than controls (around 0.1% versus 0.15%). Combining TCR richness with V gene abundances gave around 0.83 AUC.

The CDR3 is 14 residues long. Trimming stripped 8 bases from V and 5 bases from J, with 15 bases between. Germline loops: CDR1 LNHNV, CDR2 YYDKDF (reference sequence). With respect to this clone: Antigen unknown. With the read ending 3 residues before the CDR3 end, the germline J gene is used to fill in that end.

Average input was about 1,200 ng genomic DNA for immunoSEQ TCR beta CDR3 amplification. TCRdb's table, derived via immunoSEQ multiplex PCR, lists solely in-frame clones and lacks some. The sample has tens of thousands of clones. This TCR came from a woman aged 18 to 69 with a cervical HPV16 infection that either progressed to CIN3+ or cleared (not recorded which). The chain links TRBV15 to TRBJ2-2; D is possibly TRBD1 (6 bases). Sequenced material: blood buffy coat. The CDR3 is CATRPRGYTGELFF. CDR3 DNA (partial): TGTGCCACCCGTCCCAGGGGTTATACCGGGGAG.